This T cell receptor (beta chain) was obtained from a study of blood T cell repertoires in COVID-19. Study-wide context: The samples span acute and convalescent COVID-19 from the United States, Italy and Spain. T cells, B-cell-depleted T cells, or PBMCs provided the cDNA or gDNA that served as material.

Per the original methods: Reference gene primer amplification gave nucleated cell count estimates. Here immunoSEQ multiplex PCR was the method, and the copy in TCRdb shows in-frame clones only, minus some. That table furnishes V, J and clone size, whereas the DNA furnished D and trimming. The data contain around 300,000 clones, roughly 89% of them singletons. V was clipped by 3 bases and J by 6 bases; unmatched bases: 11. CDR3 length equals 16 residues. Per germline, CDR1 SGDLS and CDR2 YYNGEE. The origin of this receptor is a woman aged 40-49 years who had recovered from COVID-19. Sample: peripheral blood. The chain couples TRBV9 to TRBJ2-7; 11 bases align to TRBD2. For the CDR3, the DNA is TGTGCCAGCAGCGCAACCGGGACTAGCGGCGCCCGCGAGCAGTACTTC. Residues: CASSATGTSGAREQYF.